Presented here are 6 T cell receptor beta chains from one specimen sequenced in a study of control samples from healthy donors and cancer patients. Some clones are missing from TCRdb's copy, which holds only in-frame ones; the method was immunoSEQ multiplex PCR. The profile covers around 130,000 clones, with more than 80% appearing a single time and around 2.5% taken by the ten largest. The sample consisted of blood. All receptors come from a man between 18 and 29 years old in good health.

This clone showed up just once. V usage is TRBV4-2 and J usage is TRBJ1-2, with 7 nucleotides matching TRBD1. This CDR3 is built from 15 residues. Germline loops: CDR1 LGHNA, CDR2 YNFKEQ. J lost 3 bases, V lost 1 base, and 5 bases had no gene match. Written as DNA, the CDR3 is TGTGCCAGCAGCCAAGGGATAGGGGGCGACTATGGCTACACCTTC. As protein: CASSQGIGGDYGYTF.

This rearrangement joins TRBV11-2 to TRBJ1-1; a weak D match, TRBD1 (6 bases). The germline CDR1 and CDR2 sequences are SGHAT and FQNNGV. With 1 base removed from V and 4 bases from J, the gap between germline ends came to 10 bases. The CDR3 length is 14 residues. The CDR3 region has the DNA TGTGCCAGCAGCTTAGTTACAGGGCCCACTGAAGCTTTCTTT. Translating gives CASSLVTGPTEAFF.

The gene calls are TRBV2 and TRBJ2-7; tentatively, D is TRBD2 (7 bases). Germline CDR1 reads SNHLY; CDR2 reads FYNNEI. The V end lost 6 bases, the J end lost 5 bases, and 11 bases lay between the germline ends. The CDR3 is made up of 12 amino acids. Here the CDR3 reads CASRGGADEQYF. As DNA, the CDR3 is TGTGCCAGCAGGGGGGGGGCCGACGAGCAGTACTTC.

The V gene is TRBV4-1, the J gene TRBJ1-3; a possible D gene is TRBD1 (6 bases). Trimming stripped 2 bases from V and 9 bases from J, with 35 bases between. This CDR3 contains 21 residues. Germline V gene lookup returns CDR1 MGHRA and CDR2 YSYEKL. The CDR3 loop is CASSQPPLRSSAGAFIPTIYF. The CDR3 region has the DNA TGCGCCAGCAGCCAACCCCCGCTGAGGTCGAGTGCAGGGGCGTTTATTCCCACCATATATTTT.

This sequence joins TRBV27 and TRBJ2-3; D perhaps matches TRBD1 (5 bases). The length of the CDR3 is 15 residues. The V gene lost 3 bases and the J gene lost 3 bases, with 13 bases spanning the gap. Germline V gene data show CDR1 as MNHEY and CDR2 as SMNVEV (reference sequence). In DNA, the CDR3 is TGTGCCAGCAGTTTGCGGACACCCGTGACAGATACGCAGTATTTT. Its translation is CASSLRTPVTDTQYF.

This clone was seen many times. The chain combines TRBV2 with TRBJ1-1; maybe TRBD1 (5 bases). In germline, CDR1 is SNHLY, CDR2 FYNNEI. This CDR3 comprises 12 residues. V was cut by 6 bases and J by 4 bases, with 9 bases left in between. The CDR3 loop is CASRWGGTEAFF. In DNA form, the CDR3 reads TGTGCCAGCAGGTGGGGGGGCACTGAAGCTTTCTTT. The full variable domain, with the rest looked up from reference TRBV2 and TRBJ1-1, is EPEVTQTPSHQVTQMGQEVILRCVPISNHLYFYWYRQILGQKVEFLVSFYNNEISEKSEIFDDQFSVERPDGSNFTLKIRSTKLEDSAMYFCASRWGGTEAFFGQGTRLTVV.